This record concerns one T cell receptor (beta chain) sequence. Its target is not known. The junction does not match germline at one end; this may be a read error. Per germline, CDR1 SGHTA and CDR2 FQGTGA. The CDR3 consists of 11 residues. Every bit of the isolated RNA underwent reverse transcription, so sequencing read expressed TCRB transcripts. Sequencing was performed with immunoSEQ multiplex PCR; in TCRdb, only in-frame clones are kept and a portion is missing. The data contain roughly 400,000 clones, over 8.5% of them singletons. This entry belongs to a study of beta chain features in type 1 diabetes. Study-level findings and limits: Among patients with Type 1 diabetes, TCRB CDR3s were moderately but significantly shorter in every one of the four CD4+ subsets. Researchers reported that naive, central memory and Treg TCRB repertoires appeared more similar in patients than in healthy donors.

Sequenced material: central memory CD4+ T cells from blood. This receptor was identified in a young man with type 1 diabetes. This rearrangement joins TRBV7-3 to TRBJ2-7, with 9 bases that match TRBD1. The CDR3 region is CASSEGTGPNF. DNA of the CDR3: TGTGCCAGCAGCGAGGGGACAGGGCCCAACTTC.